The sequence of this T cell receptor (beta chain) was determined in a study of shared clonotypes between healthy human individuals. On this clone: Its target is unknown.

Cells designated naive CD8 were CD45RO-negative and were positively selected for CCR7, with terminally differentiated effector memory CD45RA+ cells excluded. V trimming: 4 bases; J trimming: 0 bases; junction bases outside the gene matches: 7. This CDR3 is built from 17 residues. Looked up from germline, CDR1 is SGDLS and CDR2 is YYNGEE. Using immunoSEQ multiplex PCR, the repertoire was profiled, and TCRdb retains in-frame clones only, with some absent. The sample lists 2 million or so clones, approximately 94% occurring once. Findings and limits, study-wide: Clonotype sharing among donors, it was expected, would be affected by sequencing depth.

The TCR was taken from a man aged 18 to 35 in good health. Specimen: naive CD8+ T cells sorted from blood. The chain joins TRBV9 to TRBJ1-4; 9 bases map to TRBD1. The CDR3: CASSPTGGSATNEKLFF. The CDR3, as DNA: TGTGCCAGCAGCCCCACAGGGGGCTCCGCAACTAATGAAAAACTGTTTTTT. Full variable domain (missing parts from reference TRBV9 and TRBJ1-4): DSGVTQTPKHLITATGQRVTLRCSPRSGDLSVYWYQQSLDQGLQFLIQYYNGEERAKGNILERFSAQQFPDLHSELNLSSLELGDSALYFCASSPTGGSATNEKLFFGSGTQLSVL.